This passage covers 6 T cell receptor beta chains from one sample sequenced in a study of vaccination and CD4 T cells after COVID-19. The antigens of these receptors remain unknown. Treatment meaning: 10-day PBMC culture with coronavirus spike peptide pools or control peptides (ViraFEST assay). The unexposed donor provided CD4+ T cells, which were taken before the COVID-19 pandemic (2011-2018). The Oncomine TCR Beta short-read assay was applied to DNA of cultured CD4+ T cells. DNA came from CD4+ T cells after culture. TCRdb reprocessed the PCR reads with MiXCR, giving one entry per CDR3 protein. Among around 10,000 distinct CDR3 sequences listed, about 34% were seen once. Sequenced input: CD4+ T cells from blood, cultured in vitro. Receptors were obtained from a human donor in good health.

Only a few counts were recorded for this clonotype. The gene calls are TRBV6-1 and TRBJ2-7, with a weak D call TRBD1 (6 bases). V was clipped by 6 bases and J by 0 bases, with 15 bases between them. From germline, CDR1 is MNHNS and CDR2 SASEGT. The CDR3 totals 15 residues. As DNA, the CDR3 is TGTGCCAGCAGCCCAGGGGCAGGAAGCTCCTACGAGCAGTACTTC. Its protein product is CASSPGAGSSYEQYF.

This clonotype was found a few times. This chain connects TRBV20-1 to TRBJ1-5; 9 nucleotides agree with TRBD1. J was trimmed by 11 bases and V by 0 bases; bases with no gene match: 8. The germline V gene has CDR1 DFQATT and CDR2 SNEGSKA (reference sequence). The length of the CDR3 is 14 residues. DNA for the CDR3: TGCAGTGCTAGAGAGGGACAGGGTAGAATGGCCCAGCATTTT. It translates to CSAREGQGRMAQHF.

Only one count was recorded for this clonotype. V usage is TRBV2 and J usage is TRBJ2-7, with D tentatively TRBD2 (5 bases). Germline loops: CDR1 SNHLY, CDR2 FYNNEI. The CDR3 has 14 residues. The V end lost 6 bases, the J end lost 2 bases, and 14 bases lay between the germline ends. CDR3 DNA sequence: TGTGCCAGCAGCGCCTCAGCGGCGACCTACGAGCAGTACTTC. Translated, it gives CASSASAATYEQYF. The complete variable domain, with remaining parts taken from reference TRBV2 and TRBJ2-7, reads EPEVTQTPSHQVTQMGQEVILRCVPISNHLYFYWYRQILGQKVEFLVSFYNNEISEKSEIFDDQFSVERPDGSNFTLKIRSTKLEDSAMYFCASSASAATYEQYFGPGTRLTVT.

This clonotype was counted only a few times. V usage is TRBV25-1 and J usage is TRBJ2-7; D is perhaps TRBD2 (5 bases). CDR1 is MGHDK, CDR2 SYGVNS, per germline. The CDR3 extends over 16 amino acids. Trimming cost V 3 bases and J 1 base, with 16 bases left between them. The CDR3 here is CASSDPGPRGSYEQYF. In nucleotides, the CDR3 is TGTGCCAGCAGTGATCCCGGACCTAGAGGGTCCTACGAGCAGTACTTC.

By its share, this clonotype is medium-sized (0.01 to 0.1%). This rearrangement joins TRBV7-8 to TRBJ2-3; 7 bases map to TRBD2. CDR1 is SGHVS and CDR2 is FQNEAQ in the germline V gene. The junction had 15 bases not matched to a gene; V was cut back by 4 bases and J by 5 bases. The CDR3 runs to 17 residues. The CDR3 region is CASSSPTTGRQGDTQYF. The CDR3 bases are TGTGCCAGCAGCTCTCCGACCACCGGGAGGCAGGGAGATACGCAGTATTTT.

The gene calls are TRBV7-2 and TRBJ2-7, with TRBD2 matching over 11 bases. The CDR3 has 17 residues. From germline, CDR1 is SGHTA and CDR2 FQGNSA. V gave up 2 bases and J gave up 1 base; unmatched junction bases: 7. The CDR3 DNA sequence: TGTGCCAGCAGCTTACCAGCTACTAGCGGGAGATCCTACGAGCAGTACTTC. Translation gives CASSLPATSGRSYEQYF.